This TCR beta chain came from a study of early T cells in non-severe SARS-CoV-2 infection. General study points: Reliance on VDJdb matching favored anti-spike CD8 responses; private and CD4 specificities were missed.

The V gene lost 2 bases and the J gene lost 0 bases, with 17 bases spanning the gap. The V gene's germline CDR1 is MNHEY and CDR2 SVGAGI. This CDR3 has 18 residues. Worth noting for this clonotype: Antigen: not known.

Researchers tagged individual cDNA molecules with unique molecular identifiers. TCRdb re-derived calls from the 5' RACE reads in MiXCR, one entry per CDR3 protein. The repertoire has tens of thousands of distinct CDR3 sequences, 6.1% of them found once; the top ten carry over 10%. This chain joins TRBV6-5 and TRBJ1-3; possible D gene TRBD1, 6 bases. Specimen: whole blood. The TCR sequence derives from an adult who was a healthcare worker with PCR-confirmed SARS-CoV-2 infection or an uninfected control (not recorded which). The CDR3 nucleotides are TGTGCCAGCAGTTACACCCCCTGGACAGACCCCTCTGGAAACACCATATATTTT. This translates into CASSYTPWTDPSGNTIYF.